The text below deals with one T cell receptor beta chain. The target antigen is unknown. The J segment lost 1 base and the V segment lost 1 base, leaving 0 bases of the junction unmatched. The CDR3 contains 14 residues. Germline V gene sequence: CDR1 SEHNR, CDR2 FQNEAQ (reference sequence). This sample is part of a study of identifying expanded T cells in peripheral blood. Findings of the study overall: Differentially abundant clones: about 1.3 between replicates, roughly 16 at about 13 days, 19 at four.

Clones were sequenced by immunoSEQ multiplex PCR, and TCRdb holds only the in-frame ones, with some missing. The data hold approximately 120,000 clones, with about 87% observed a single time. Healthy donors had no documented immune events, such as infections, while sampled. The sample comprised blood. The receptor's source is a person aged 18 to 70 in good health. The chain recombines TRBV7-9 with TRBJ1-1; 7 bases agree with TRBD1. In DNA form, the CDR3 reads TGTGCCAGCAGCTTAGGGACAGGGAACACTGAAGCTTTCTTT. It encodes CASSLGTGNTEAFF.